This T cell receptor (beta chain) was recovered during a study of T cells after yellow fever vaccination. Points from the study as a whole: Reappearance after the booster was observed for most primary-vaccination clones (roughly 97% CD4, over 70% CD8). From the bulk population, abundant clonotypes could contaminate and appear within FACS-sorted repertoires. The secondary response showed a weaker magnitude and a faster peak, day 5 versus 15.

A note on this clonotype: The antigen remains unidentified.

V lost 2 bases and J lost 3, with 7 bases in between. The V gene's germline CDR1 is SGHTA and CDR2 FQGNSA. This CDR3 spans 13 amino acids. It was through 5'RACE template switching that TCR cDNA was made, with a universal primer site and UMIs added. TCRdb processed the 5' RACE reads anew with MiXCR; each CDR3 protein has one entry. The sample shows around 590,000 distinct CDR3 sequences, 10% to 15% of them seen only once. The input for sequencing was PBMCs, taken on the day of the yellow fever booster vaccination. The chain employs TRBV7-2 and TRBJ2-5, with no clear D. This receptor was taken from a man aged 30 to 39 who received the YFV17D yellow fever vaccine. DNA for the CDR3: TGTGCCAGCAGCTTAACGGCGGAAGAGACCCAGTACTTC. It codes for CASSLTAEETQYF.